This T cell receptor (beta chain) is drawn from a study of CD8 T cells in ankylosing spondylitis. Quantitative molecular-barcoded 5'-RACE generated the TCR beta libraries. Each CDR3 protein gets one entry after TCRdb re-called the 5' RACE reads with MiXCR. This sample yields 150,000 to 200,000 distinct CDR3 sequences, of which roughly 13% are seen a single time; approximately 11% belongs to the top ten. General study findings and limits: Disease-linked clones, CD8+, were relatively rare in peripheral blood. A number of the motif variants had already been described in reactive arthritis synovial fluid and blood. Disease-linked clones reportedly concentrated significantly in matched ankylosing spondylitis synovial fluid.

This clonotype was recorded once. Its antigen remains unknown. With a much larger clone just one base away, this may be a read error. The DNA is omitted, as the CDR3 cannot be located on it reliably, and the CDR3 follows TCRdb's listing. Looked up from germline, CDR1 is SGHAT and CDR2 is FQNNGV. The CDR3 extends over 14 residues, inclusive of both ends. The TCR sequence derives from a female donor with ankylosing spondylitis or in good health (not recorded which). The sequenced sample consisted of blood, either unsorted or a sorted T cell fraction (not recorded which). This rearrangement joins TRBV11-2 to TRBJ1-4; the table's D call, TRBD1, has no DNA check behind it. The CDR3 protein is CASSFGQGTEKPFF.